The present T cell receptor beta chain was sequenced within a study of cytomegalovirus exposure and HLA in healthy donors. Of note for this clone: Antigen specificity is unknown.

In the PCR, 60 Vbeta and 13 Jbeta primers were used. Profiling relied on immunoSEQ multiplex PCR, and the TCRdb table lists in-frame clones only, not all of them. The table has 170,000 or so clones, approximately 80% seen once. With V trimmed by 5 bases and J by 15 bases, 12 bases remained unmatched. The CDR3 is 13 residues long. Germline loops: CDR1 MGHRA, CDR2 YSYEKL. Study-level points and caveats: About 150 TCR beta chains were listed as cytomegalovirus-associated. It emerged from a later analysis that several of the most significant clusters appeared to be linked to common viral pathogens.

This rearrangement joins TRBV4-1 to TRBJ2-1, with 8 bases that match TRBD2. The TCR was taken from a boy aged 5-17 years in good health and CMV-seronegative. The sample consisted of PBMCs. CDR3 bases: TGCGCCAGCAGCTCTCCCGGGGGGGGGCCCCCGTTCTTC. Translated: CASSSPGGGPPFF.